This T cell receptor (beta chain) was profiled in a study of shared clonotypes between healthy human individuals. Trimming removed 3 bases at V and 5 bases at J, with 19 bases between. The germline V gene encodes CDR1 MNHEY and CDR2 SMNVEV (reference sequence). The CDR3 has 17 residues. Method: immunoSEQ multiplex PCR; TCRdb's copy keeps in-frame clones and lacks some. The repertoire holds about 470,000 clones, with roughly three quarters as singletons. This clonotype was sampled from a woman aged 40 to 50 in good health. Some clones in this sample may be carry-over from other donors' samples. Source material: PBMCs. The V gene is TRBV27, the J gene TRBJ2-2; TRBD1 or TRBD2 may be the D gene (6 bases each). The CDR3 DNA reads TGTGCCAGCAGTTTGGCCCGAAGTAAGGGGGGAACCGGGGAGCTGTTTTTT. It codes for CASSLARSKGGTGELFF.